This T cell receptor (beta chain) was recovered during a study of siplizumab effects on memory and regulatory T cells. Study-wide findings and caveats: Mappable CD4+ clones that were alloreactive averaged roughly 69% Treg-derived with siplizumab versus roughly 25% in controls. The authors did not confirm suppressive function in proliferating Tregs from siplizumab cultures.

The ends lost 6 bases at V and 3 bases at J; junction bases unmatched: 1. The CDR3 loop spans 13 amino acids. Germline V CDR1 and CDR2: LNHDA, SQIVND (reference sequence). Here immunoSEQ multiplex PCR was the method, and the copy in TCRdb shows in-frame clones only, minus some. The sample carries some 97,000 clones, approximately 94% recorded once. Concerning this clone itself: Its antigen is not known.

This sequence joins TRBV19 and TRBJ2-3, with 9 bases identical to TRBD1. Sequenced material: non-Treg CD4+ T cells sorted from blood. The source of this sequence is a human donor in good health. CDR3: CASRGQGTDTQYF. The CDR3 DNA is TGTGCCAGTAGGGGACAGGGTACAGATACGCAGTATTTT.